The 20 T cell receptor beta chains listed next were all sequenced from one sample in a study of OX40 agonist ivuxolimab in advanced cancers. The repertoire was sequenced with immunoSEQ multiplex PCR; TCRdb's copy has only in-frame clones and lacks some. The sample holds 60,000 to 75,000 clones, around 88% seen once. The sequencing here drew on CD4+ or CD8+ T cells sorted from blood, taken in a trial of the OX40 agonist ivuxolimab. The receptors were gathered from an adult with an advanced solid tumor such as melanoma, head and neck, liver or kidney cancer.

This clone appeared a few times. V gene TRBV20-1 combines with J gene TRBJ2-5; D ambiguous. V lost 3 bases, J lost 5 bases, and 7 bases lay in between. The germline V gene encodes CDR1 DFQATT and CDR2 SNEGSKA (reference sequence). This CDR3 spans 11 amino acids. The CDR3: CSASNFETQYF. The CDR3, as DNA: TGCAGTGCTAGTAATTTCGAGACCCAGTACTTC.

This clone was picked up one time. V gene TRBV7-8 combines with J gene TRBJ2-5; 11 nucleotides match TRBD1. This CDR3 is 16 amino acids long. From germline, CDR1 is SGHVS and CDR2 FQNEAQ. Unmatched junction bases numbered 4, after V lost 2 bases and J lost 2 bases. CDR3 nucleotide sequence: TGTGCCAGCAGCTTAACCGGACAGGGGGCTCAAGAGACCCAGTACTTC. Amino acids: CASSLTGQGAQETQYF.

This chain connects TRBV28 to TRBJ1-4, with 8 bases that match TRBD1. V lost 8 bases, J lost 8 bases, and 13 bases stayed unmatched. CDR3 length: 15 residues. From germline, CDR1 is MDHEN and CDR2 SYDVKM. CDR3 amino acids: CASHQGAVAREKLFF. DNA for the CDR3: TGTGCCAGCCATCAGGGGGCGGTAGCTCGAGAAAAACTGTTTTTT.

This sequence joins TRBV5-1 and TRBJ2-1; D is undetermined. The V end lost 4 bases, the J end lost 12 bases, and 20 bases lay between the germline ends. This CDR3 spans 14 amino acids. From germline, CDR1 is SGHRS and CDR2 YFSETQ. CDR3 amino acids: CASSGRTEYPLQFF. Written as DNA, the CDR3 is TGCGCCAGCAGCGGGCGGACGGAATACCCACTGCAGTTCTTC.

The rearrangement links TRBV5-4 to TRBJ1-1; tentatively, D is TRBD1 (5 bases). CDR3 length: 16 residues. V was cut by 4 bases and J by 0 bases, with 16 bases left in between. CDR1 and CDR2 from the germline V gene are SGHNT and YYREEE (reference sequence). CDR3 bases: TGTGCCAGCAGCGTTGAAGCGCGGGGACTGAACACTGAAGCTTTCTTT. It translates to CASSVEARGLNTEAFF.

This chain links TRBV15 with TRBJ2-7, with D maybe TRBD2 (5 bases). Between the trimmed V and J ends, which lost 0 bases and 7 bases, there was a span of 10 bases. The length of the CDR3 is 13 residues. Per germline, CDR1 LNHNV and CDR2 YYDKDF (reference sequence). The CDR3 DNA follows: TGTGCCACCAGCAGAGATGGAAGGAGGGAGCAGTACTTC. Its translation: CATSRDGRREQYF. Complete variable domain (other parts from reference TRBV15 and TRBJ2-7): DAMVIQNPRYQVTQFGKPVTLSCSQTLNHNVMYWYQQKSSQAPKLLFHYYDKDFNNEADTPDNFQSRRPNTSFCFLDIRSPGLGDTAMYLCATSRDGRREQYFGPGTRLTVT.

The sample holds one count of this clone. The rearrangement uses TRBV5-4 and TRBJ2-2; 11 bases fit TRBD2. CDR3 length equals 16 residues. Germline-derived CDR1 and CDR2 are SGHNT and YYREEE (reference sequence). The V and J ends lost 4 bases and 3 bases, in that order; junction bases with no gene match: 5. Written as DNA, the CDR3 is TGTGCCAGCAGCCAACTAGCGGGAGACTACACCGGGGAGCTGTTTTTT. Its protein product is CASSQLAGDYTGELFF.

The gene calls are TRBV14 and TRBJ2-1; no clear D. The CDR3 has 17 amino acids. CDR1 is SGHDN and CDR2 is FVKESK in the germline V gene. V was pared by 0 bases and J by 2 bases, with 14 bases between. CDR3 sequence (DNA): TGTGCCAGCAGCCAAGAAAATCCGGGTGGTACCTACAATGAGCAGTTCTTC. Translation: CASSQENPGGTYNEQFF.

The genes are TRBV7-9 and TRBJ2-1, with TRBD2 matching over 11 bases. Per the germline V gene, CDR1 is SEHNR and CDR2 is FQNEAQ (reference sequence). V was pared by 6 bases and J by 5 bases, with 6 bases of the junction left unmatched. CDR3 length: 15 amino acids. In nucleotides, the CDR3 is TGTGCCAGCAGAGCCCCTAGCGGGGGGCACAATGAGCAGTTCTTC. Amino acid sequence: CASRAPSGGHNEQFF.

The genes are TRBV30 and TRBJ1-1, with D unresolved. Deletions cut 0 bases from V and 1 base from J, with 18 bases between. CDR3 length equals 17 residues. Germline-derived CDR1 and CDR2 are GTSNPN and SVGIG (reference sequence). CDR3: CAWSVGRASTRNTEAFF. The CDR3 coding sequence is TGTGCCTGGAGTGTAGGGAGGGCGTCTACTCGGAACACTGAAGCTTTCTTT.

The rearrangement links TRBV12-5 to TRBJ2-2; 10 bases align to TRBD1. Per the germline V gene, CDR1 is LGHNT and CDR2 is FRNRAP. The length of the CDR3 is 16 residues. Trimming at V came to 6 bases and at J to 0 bases, leaving 4 bases not matched to a gene. In nucleotides, the CDR3 is TGTGCTAGTGGCGCCGGGACAGGGGCGAACACCGGGGAGCTGTTTTTT. Translated, it gives CASGAGTGANTGELFF. The whole variable domain, remainder taken from reference TRBV12-5 and TRBJ2-2, is DARVTQTPRHKVTEMGQEVTMRCQPILGHNTVFWYRQTMMQGLELLAYFRNRAPLDDSGMPKDRFSAEMPDATLATLKIQPSEPRDSAVYFCASGAGTGANTGELFFGEGSRLTVL.

The chain is built from TRBV28 and TRBJ2-1; maybe TRBD1 (5 bases). The length of the CDR3 is 15 residues. CDR1 and CDR2 (germline): MDHEN, SYDVKM. V lost 7 bases and J lost 0, with 13 bases in between. The CDR3 sequence: CASKGWGISYNEQFF. The CDR3 DNA sequence: TGTGCCAGCAAAGGGTGGGGCATCTCCTACAATGAGCAGTTCTTC. The whole variable domain, remainder taken from reference TRBV28 and TRBJ2-1, is DVKVTQSSRYLVKRTGEKVFLECVQDMDHENMFWYRQDPGLGLRLIYFSYDVKMKEKGDIPEGYSVSREKKERFSLILESASTNQTSMYLCASKGWGISYNEQFFGPGTRLTVL.

The chain couples TRBV5-6 to TRBJ2-1; D gene unclear. The germline V and J ends were trimmed by 0 bases and 1 base, with 8 bases remaining between them. Germline CDR1 SGHDT, CDR2 YYEEEE. The CDR3 spans 15 residues. The CDR3 loop is CASSLEPTSYNEQFF. CDR3 in DNA: TGTGCCAGCAGCTTGGAGCCCACATCCTACAATGAGCAGTTCTTC.

This clone was detected a few times. This chain uses TRBV9 with TRBJ1-6; 7 bases are a match to TRBD1. Trimming at V came to 4 bases and at J to 10 bases, leaving 8 bases not matched to a gene. CDR3 size: 14 residues. Germline V CDR1 and CDR2: SGDLS, YYNGEE. This CDR3 reads CASSSGQGESPLHF. In DNA form, the CDR3 reads TGTGCCAGCAGCTCGGGGCAGGGGGAATCACCCCTCCACTTT. The variable domain in full, with the rest retrieved from reference TRBV9 and TRBJ1-6, is DSGVTQTPKHLITATGQRVTLRCSPRSGDLSVYWYQQSLDQGLQFLIQYYNGEERAKGNILERFSAQQFPDLHSELNLSSLELGDSALYFCASSSGQGESPLHFGNGTRLTVT.

V and J are TRBV5-1 and TRBJ1-2; 7 nucleotides match TRBD1. Losses at the gene ends were 4 bases for V and 4 bases for J; bases not matched to a gene: 7. Germline V gives CDR1 SGHRS, CDR2 YFSETQ. This CDR3 is 14 amino acids long. CDR3 protein: CASSVSGTAYGYTF. DNA of the CDR3: TGCGCCAGCAGCGTCTCCGGGACAGCCTATGGCTACACCTTC.

The V and J genes are TRBV7-3 and TRBJ2-5; D may be TRBD1 (5 bases). The germline gives CDR1 SGHTA, CDR2 FQGTGA. This CDR3 is 14 amino acids long. Between the trimmed V and J ends, which lost 2 bases and 1 base, there was a span of 8 bases. CDR3 DNA sequence: TGTGCCAGCAGCTTAGGACATACCCAAGAGACCCAGTACTTC. Protein product: CASSLGHTQETQYF.

The table lists this clone with a few counts. V usage is TRBV19 and J usage is TRBJ2-6, with 11 nucleotides matching TRBD2. The length of the CDR3 is 19 residues. V gave up 4 bases and J gave up 1 base; unmatched junction bases: 9. Germline CDR1 reads LNHDA; CDR2 reads SQIVND (reference sequence). The CDR3 bases are TGTGCCAGTAGTAACCGACTAGCGGGGTTCCAATCTGGGGCCAACGTCCTGACTTTC. Amino acid sequence: CASSNRLAGFQSGANVLTF.

The rearrangement uses TRBV7-2 and TRBJ2-5; D ambiguous. The length of the CDR3 is 12 residues. CDR1 and CDR2 (germline): SGHTA, FQGNSA. Trimming took off 6 bases at V and 5 bases at J, with 10 bases between the two ends. CDR3 loop: CASRSVSETQYF. CDR3 DNA sequence: TGTGCCAGCAGGAGCGTCTCTGAGACCCAGTACTTC.

This chain links TRBV4-1 with TRBJ2-2; 12 nucleotides align to TRBD1. This CDR3 is 15 amino acids long. Trimming took 9 bases from V and 0 from J; bases not matched to a gene: 2. CDR1 is MGHRA and CDR2 is YSYEKL in the germline V gene. The CDR3 DNA is TGCGCCAGGGGACAGGGGGCCCCGAACACCGGGGAGCTGTTTTTT. The encoded protein is CARGQGAPNTGELFF.

This clone was detected only once. This chain joins TRBV28 and TRBJ1-4; D is perhaps TRBD1 (5 bases). V lost 5 bases, J lost 5 bases, and 9 bases lay in between. The length of the CDR3 is 13 residues. From germline, CDR1 is MDHEN and CDR2 SYDVKM. The chain's CDR3 is CASSGAVNEKLFF. The DNA for the CDR3 is TGTGCCAGCAGTGGGGCGGTCAATGAAAAACTGTTTTTT. Supplemented by reference TRBV28 and TRBJ1-4, the full variable domain reads DVKVTQSSRYLVKRTGEKVFLECVQDMDHENMFWYRQDPGLGLRLIYFSYDVKMKEKGDIPEGYSVSREKKERFSLILESASTNQTSMYLCASSGAVNEKLFFGSGTQLSVL.